These 17 T cell receptor beta chains originate from one sample sequenced in a study of CD8+ T cells in alopecia areata. RNA was isolated and reverse transcribed to cDNA, the sequencing template. Data came from immunoSEQ multiplex PCR; TCRdb stores just in-frame clones and leaves some out. The sample holds under 85,000 clones, 45% to 55% seen once. This material consisted of CD8+ T cells sorted from blood, taken at week 0. These receptors came from a human donor with alopecia areata.

The chain couples TRBV30 to TRBJ2-3; the match to TRBD1 covers 7 bases. The CDR3 has 16 residues. Germline CDR1 and CDR2: GTSNPN and SVGIG (reference sequence). The V segment lost 0 bases and the J segment 3 bases; nucleotides outside the gene matches: 9. CDR3 loop: CAWSVRDRVGTDTQYF. In DNA, the CDR3 is TGTGCCTGGAGTGTACGAGACAGGGTGGGGACAGATACGCAGTATTTT.

This sequence joins TRBV7-9 and TRBJ2-3; 10 positions agree with TRBD2. Germline trimming cut 3 bases from V and 6 bases from J; bases unmatched to any gene: 6. The CDR3 length is 15 residues. Germline CDR1 and CDR2: SEHNR and FQNEAQ (reference sequence). CDR3 in amino acids: CASSFTSGVKDTQYF. As DNA, the CDR3 is TGTGCCAGCAGCTTTACTAGCGGGGTAAAGGATACGCAGTATTTT.

The V call is TRBV7-9, the J call TRBJ2-3, with 9 nucleotides matching TRBD2. The V segment lost 5 bases and the J segment 4 bases; nucleotides outside the gene matches: 13. In germline, CDR1 is SEHNR, CDR2 FQNEAQ (reference sequence). CDR3 length equals 17 residues. CDR3 bases: TGTGCCAGCAGCCTTCCGGAGGATAGCGGGAGCTCAGATACGCAGTATTTT. Protein sequence: CASSLPEDSGSSDTQYF.

The V gene is TRBV7-9, the J gene TRBJ2-7; maybe TRBD2 (6 bases). V was shortened by 3 bases and J by 4 bases, with 16 bases between the two germline ends. The CDR3 loop spans 15 amino acids. From germline, CDR1 is SEHNR and CDR2 FQNEAQ (reference sequence). CDR3 region: CASSFASDYRYEQYF. The CDR3, as DNA: TGTGCCAGCAGCTTTGCTTCGGACTACAGGTACGAGCAGTACTTC.

J is TRBJ1-4 and V is TRBV27; 8 nucleotides match TRBD1. CDR1 and CDR2 (germline): MNHEY, SMNVEV (reference sequence). The CDR3 is 15 amino acids. V shed 4 bases, J shed 8 bases, and the junction held 9 bases outside the gene matches. CDR3 in DNA: TGTGCCAGCAGTTCGGACAGGGAGGATATGGAAAAACTGTTTTTT. This codes for CASSSDREDMEKLFF.

The rearrangement uses TRBV29-1 and TRBJ1-1; TRBD1 aligns across 7 bases. CDR3 size: 13 residues. Per the germline V gene, CDR1 is SQVTM and CDR2 is ANQGSEA. The V and J ends lost 3 bases and 0 bases, in that order; junction bases with no gene match: 1. The CDR3 spells CSVDTGVNTEAFF. CDR3 nucleotides: TGCAGCGTTGATACAGGGGTGAACACTGAAGCTTTCTTT.

This clone has just a few counts. The chain couples TRBV29-1 to TRBJ2-7; D not resolved. Germline loops: CDR1 SQVTM, CDR2 ANQGSEA. The CDR3 contains 13 residues. Trimming pared 4 bases from V and 1 base from J, leaving 11 bases between. CDR3 bases: TGCAGCGTTGTAGGTCGCACTTCCTACGAGCAGTACTTC. This translates into CSVVGRTSYEQYF.

This clone has a handful of counts. The chain links TRBV4-3 to TRBJ1-3, with 7 nucleotides matching TRBD1. Germline-derived CDR1 and CDR2 are LGHNA and YSLEER. Trimming cost V 0 bases and J 1 base; bases outside gene matches: 6. The CDR3 totals 17 residues. CDR3 region: CASSQDRQGYSGNTIYF. The CDR3 DNA sequence: TGCGCCAGCAGCCAAGATCGACAGGGTTATTCTGGAAACACCATATATTTT.

Only a few counts were recorded for this clone. The CDR3 coding sequence is TGTGCCAGCAGCGCGGGGTTATATGGCTACACCTTC. This translates into CASSAGLYGYTF. This chain uses TRBV9 with TRBJ1-2; D is unclear. The V end was cut by 3 bases, the J end by 5 bases, with 8 bases between. Looked up from germline, CDR1 is SGDLS and CDR2 is YYNGEE. This CDR3 is built from 12 residues.

The CDR3 region is CSVVWDRNYEQYF. The CDR3 bases are TGCAGCGTTGTTTGGGACAGAAACTACGAGCAGTACTTC. This chain connects TRBV29-1 to TRBJ2-5, with 7 nucleotides matching TRBD1. The J call may be incorrect, as the DNA end agrees better with TRBJ2-7. CDR1 and CDR2 from the germline V gene are SQVTM and ANQGSEA. The CDR3 totals 13 residues.

This clone was seen a few times. This chain links TRBV27 with TRBJ2-7; 9 nucleotides align to TRBD2. The germline V gene encodes CDR1 MNHEY and CDR2 SMNVEV (reference sequence). The CDR3 is 15 residues long. With 0 bases clipped from V and 6 bases from J, the junction kept 6 bases outside the gene matches. The chain's CDR3 is CASSLSTSGPSEQYF. For the CDR3, the DNA is TGTGCCAGCAGTTTATCTACTAGCGGGCCGTCCGAGCAGTACTTC.

The V and J genes are TRBV16 and TRBJ2-3; 8 positions match TRBD1. The CDR3 has 13 amino acids. Unmatched junction bases numbered 3, after V lost 4 bases and J lost 6 bases. Germline values: CDR1 KGHSY, CDR2 FQNENV. DNA for the CDR3: TGTGCCAGCAGCCCCAGGGGGCGCGATACGCAGTATTTT. Translated, it gives CASSPRGRDTQYF.

The chain is built from TRBV4-1 and TRBJ2-1; D is unresolved. This CDR3 contains 17 residues. Trimming removed 4 bases from V and 6 bases from J, with 22 bases in between. CDR1 MGHRA and CDR2 YSYEKL come from the germline V gene. The chain's CDR3 is CASSLGILTGNGNEQFF. The DNA for the CDR3 is TGCGCCAGCAGCCTTGGGATTCTCACTGGGAATGGCAATGAGCAGTTCTTC.

This chain links TRBV29-1 with TRBJ2-1; 8 nucleotides align to TRBD1. CDR3 length equals 12 residues. The germline gives CDR1 SQVTM, CDR2 ANQGSEA. Trimming cost V 6 bases and J 7 bases; bases outside gene matches: 5. The CDR3 is CSVVRQGNEQFF. As DNA, the CDR3 is TGCAGCGTCGTTAGACAGGGGAATGAGCAGTTCTTC.

The chain recombines TRBV16 with TRBJ2-7; the match to TRBD1 covers 9 bases. Germline trimming cut 2 bases from V and 1 base from J; bases unmatched to any gene: 3. The CDR3 sequence is 15 residues long. CDR1 is KGHSY, CDR2 FQNENV, per germline. The CDR3 DNA reads TGTGCCAGCAGCCAAGGGACAGGGAATTCCTACGAGCAGTACTTC. Translation gives CASSQGTGNSYEQYF.

This clone was recorded once. CDR3 nucleotides: TGTGCCAGCAGCCCCACGGGGGGACAAGGCCTGGAGAGATACGAGCAGTACTTC. Translating it yields CASSPTGGQGLERYEQYF. V is TRBV7-9 and J is TRBJ2-7, with D possibly matching TRBD2 (7 bases). V lost 5 bases to trimming and J lost 4 bases, with 27 bases between them. This CDR3 is built from 18 residues. The V gene's germline CDR1 is SEHNR and CDR2 FQNEAQ (reference sequence).

The V gene is TRBV29-1, the J gene TRBJ2-1, with 10 bases lining up with TRBD2. Germline V gives CDR1 SQVTM, CDR2 ANQGSEA. There are 18 residues in the CDR3. With V trimmed by 1 base and J by 2 bases, 11 bases remained unmatched. As DNA, the CDR3 is TGCAGCGTTGAAGTGAGGGGGCTAGCGGGAGATCCCTACAATGAGCAGTTCTTC. This encodes CSVEVRGLAGDPYNEQFF.